This T cell receptor (beta chain) was identified in a study of blood T cell repertoires in COVID-19. Study-wide context: Acute and convalescent COVID-19 specimens originated in the United States, Italy and Spain.

CDR3 size: 14 residues. The germline V gene has CDR1 MDHEN and CDR2 SYDVKM. Trimming took 5 bases from V and 2 from J; bases not matched to a gene: 5. Here immunoSEQ multiplex PCR was the method, and the copy in TCRdb shows in-frame clones only, minus some. The data contain more than 110,000 clones, about 87% of them seen just once; the ten biggest clones take up under 6%. This receptor was taken from a human donor in a cohort sampled during active COVID-19. Sequenced: peripheral blood. The rearrangement joins TRBV28 to TRBJ2-7; TRBD1 matches at 8 bases. In nucleotides, the CDR3 is TGTGCCAGCAGTACCCGACAGGGGCCCTACGAGCAGTACTTC. This gives the protein CASSTRQGPYEQYF.